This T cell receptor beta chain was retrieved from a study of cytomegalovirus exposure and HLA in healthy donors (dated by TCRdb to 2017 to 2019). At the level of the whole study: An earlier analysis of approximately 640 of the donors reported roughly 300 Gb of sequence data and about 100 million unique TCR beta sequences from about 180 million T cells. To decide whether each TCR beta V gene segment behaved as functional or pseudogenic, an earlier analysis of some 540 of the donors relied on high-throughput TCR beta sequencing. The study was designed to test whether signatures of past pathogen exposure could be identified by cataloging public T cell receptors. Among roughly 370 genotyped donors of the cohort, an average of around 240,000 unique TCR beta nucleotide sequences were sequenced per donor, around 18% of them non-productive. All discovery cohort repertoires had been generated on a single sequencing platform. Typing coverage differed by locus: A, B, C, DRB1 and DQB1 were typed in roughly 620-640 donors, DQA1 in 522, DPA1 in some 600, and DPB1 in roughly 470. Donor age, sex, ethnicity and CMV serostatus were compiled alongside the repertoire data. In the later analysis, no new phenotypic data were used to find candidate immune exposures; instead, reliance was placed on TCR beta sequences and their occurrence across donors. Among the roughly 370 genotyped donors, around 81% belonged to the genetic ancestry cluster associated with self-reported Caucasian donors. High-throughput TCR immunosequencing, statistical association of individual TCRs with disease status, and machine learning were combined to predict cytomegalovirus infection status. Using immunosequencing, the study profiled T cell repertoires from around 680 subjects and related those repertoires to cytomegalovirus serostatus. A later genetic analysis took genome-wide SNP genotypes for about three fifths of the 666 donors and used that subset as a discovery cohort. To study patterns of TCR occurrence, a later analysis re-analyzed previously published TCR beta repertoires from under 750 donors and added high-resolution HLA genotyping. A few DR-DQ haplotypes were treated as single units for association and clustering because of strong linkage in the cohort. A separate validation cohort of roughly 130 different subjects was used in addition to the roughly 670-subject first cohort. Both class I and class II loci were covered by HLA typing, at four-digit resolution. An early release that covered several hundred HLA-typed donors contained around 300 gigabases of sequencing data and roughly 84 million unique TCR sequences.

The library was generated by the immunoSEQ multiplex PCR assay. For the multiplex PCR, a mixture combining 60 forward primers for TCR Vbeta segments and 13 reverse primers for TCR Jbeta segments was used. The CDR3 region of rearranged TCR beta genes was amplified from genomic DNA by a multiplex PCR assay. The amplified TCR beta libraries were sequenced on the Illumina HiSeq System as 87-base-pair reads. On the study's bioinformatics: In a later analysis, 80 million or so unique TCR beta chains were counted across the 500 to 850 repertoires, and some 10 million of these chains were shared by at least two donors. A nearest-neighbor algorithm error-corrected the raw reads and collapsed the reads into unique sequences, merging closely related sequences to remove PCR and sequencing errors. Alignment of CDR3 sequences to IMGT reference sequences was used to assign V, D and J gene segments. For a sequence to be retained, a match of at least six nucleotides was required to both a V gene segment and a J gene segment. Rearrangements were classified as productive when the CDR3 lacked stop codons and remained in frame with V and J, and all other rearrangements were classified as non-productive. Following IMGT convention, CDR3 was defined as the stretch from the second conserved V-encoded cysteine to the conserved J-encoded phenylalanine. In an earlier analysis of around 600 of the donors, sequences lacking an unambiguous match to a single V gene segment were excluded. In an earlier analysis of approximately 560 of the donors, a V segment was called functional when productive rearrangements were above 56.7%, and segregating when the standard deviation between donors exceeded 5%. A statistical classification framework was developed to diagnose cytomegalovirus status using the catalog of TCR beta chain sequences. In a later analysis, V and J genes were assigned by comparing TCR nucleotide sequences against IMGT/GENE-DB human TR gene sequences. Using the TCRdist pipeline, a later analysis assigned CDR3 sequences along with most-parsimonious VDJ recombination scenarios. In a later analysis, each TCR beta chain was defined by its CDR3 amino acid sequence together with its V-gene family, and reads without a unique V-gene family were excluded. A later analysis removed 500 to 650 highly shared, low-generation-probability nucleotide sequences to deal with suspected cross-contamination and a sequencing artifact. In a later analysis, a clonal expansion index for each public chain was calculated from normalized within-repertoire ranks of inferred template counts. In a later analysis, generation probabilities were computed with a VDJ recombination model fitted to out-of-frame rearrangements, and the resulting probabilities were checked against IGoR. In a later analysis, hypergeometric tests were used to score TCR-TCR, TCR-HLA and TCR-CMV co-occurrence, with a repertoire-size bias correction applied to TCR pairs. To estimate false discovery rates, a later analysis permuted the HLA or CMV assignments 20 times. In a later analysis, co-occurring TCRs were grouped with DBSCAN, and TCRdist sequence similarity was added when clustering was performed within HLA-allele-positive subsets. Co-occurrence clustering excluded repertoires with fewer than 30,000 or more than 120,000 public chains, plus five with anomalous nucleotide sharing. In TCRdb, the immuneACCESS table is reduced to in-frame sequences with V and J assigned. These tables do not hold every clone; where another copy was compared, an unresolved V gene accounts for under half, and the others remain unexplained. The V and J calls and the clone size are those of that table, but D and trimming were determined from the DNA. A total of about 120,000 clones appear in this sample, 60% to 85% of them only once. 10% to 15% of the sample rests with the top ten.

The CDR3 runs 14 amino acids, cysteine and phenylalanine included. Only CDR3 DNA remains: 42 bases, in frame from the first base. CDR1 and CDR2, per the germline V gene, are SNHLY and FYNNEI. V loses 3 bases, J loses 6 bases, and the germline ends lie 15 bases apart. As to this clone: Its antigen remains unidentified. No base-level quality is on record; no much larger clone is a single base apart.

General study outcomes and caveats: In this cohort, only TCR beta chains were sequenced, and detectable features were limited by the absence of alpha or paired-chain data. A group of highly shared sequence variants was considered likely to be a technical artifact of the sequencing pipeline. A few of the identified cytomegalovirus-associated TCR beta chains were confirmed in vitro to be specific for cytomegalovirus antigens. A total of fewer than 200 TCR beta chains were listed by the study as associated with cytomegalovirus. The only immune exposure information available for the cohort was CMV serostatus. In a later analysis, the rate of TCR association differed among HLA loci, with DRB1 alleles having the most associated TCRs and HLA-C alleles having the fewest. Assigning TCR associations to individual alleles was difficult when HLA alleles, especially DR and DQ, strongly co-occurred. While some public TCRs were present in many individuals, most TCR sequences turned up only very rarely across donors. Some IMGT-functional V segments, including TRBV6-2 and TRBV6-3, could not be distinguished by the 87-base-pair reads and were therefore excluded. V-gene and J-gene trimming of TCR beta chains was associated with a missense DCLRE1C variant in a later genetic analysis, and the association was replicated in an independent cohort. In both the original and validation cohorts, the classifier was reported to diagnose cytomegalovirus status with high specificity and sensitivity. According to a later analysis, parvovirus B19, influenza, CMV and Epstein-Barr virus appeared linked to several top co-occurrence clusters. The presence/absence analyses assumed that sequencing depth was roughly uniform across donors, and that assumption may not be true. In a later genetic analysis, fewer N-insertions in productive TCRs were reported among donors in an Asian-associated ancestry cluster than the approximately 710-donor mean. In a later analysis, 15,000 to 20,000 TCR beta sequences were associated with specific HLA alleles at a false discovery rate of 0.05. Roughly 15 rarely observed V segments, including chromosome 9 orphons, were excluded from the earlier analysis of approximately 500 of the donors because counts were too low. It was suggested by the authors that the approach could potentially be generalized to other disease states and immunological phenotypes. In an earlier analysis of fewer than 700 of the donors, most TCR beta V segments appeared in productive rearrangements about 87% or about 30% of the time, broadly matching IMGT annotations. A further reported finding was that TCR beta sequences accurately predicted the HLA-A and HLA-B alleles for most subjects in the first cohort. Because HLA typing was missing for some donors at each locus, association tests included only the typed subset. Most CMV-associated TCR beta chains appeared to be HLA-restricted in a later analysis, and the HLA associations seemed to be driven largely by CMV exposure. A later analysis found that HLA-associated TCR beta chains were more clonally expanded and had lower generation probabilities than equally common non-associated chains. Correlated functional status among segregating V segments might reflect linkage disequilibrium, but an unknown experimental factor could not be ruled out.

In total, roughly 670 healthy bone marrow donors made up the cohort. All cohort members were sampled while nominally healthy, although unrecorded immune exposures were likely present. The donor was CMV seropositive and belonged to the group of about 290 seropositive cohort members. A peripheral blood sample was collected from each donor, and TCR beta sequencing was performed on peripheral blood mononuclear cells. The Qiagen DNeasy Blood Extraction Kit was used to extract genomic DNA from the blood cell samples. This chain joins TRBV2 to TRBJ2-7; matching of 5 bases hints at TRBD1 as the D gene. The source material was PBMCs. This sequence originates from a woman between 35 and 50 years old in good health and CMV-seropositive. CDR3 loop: CASSELAGKGEQYF. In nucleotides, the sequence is TGTGCCAGCAGTGAGTTAGCAGGGAAGGGCGAGCAGTACTTC.